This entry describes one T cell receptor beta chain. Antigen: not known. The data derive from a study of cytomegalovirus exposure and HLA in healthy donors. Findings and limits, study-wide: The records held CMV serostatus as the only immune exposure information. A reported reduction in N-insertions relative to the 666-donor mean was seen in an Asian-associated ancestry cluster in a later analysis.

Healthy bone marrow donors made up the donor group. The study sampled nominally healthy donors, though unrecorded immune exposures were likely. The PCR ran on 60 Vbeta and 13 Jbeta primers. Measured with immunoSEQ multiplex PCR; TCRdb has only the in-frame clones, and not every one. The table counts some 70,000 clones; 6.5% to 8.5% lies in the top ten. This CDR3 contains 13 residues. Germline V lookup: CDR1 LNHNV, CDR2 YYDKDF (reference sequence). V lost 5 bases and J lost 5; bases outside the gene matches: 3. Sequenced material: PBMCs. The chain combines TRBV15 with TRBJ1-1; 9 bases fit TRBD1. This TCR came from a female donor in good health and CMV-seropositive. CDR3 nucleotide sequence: TGTGCCACCAGCCGGACAGGGGAAACTGAAGCTTTCTTT. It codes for CATSRTGETEAFF. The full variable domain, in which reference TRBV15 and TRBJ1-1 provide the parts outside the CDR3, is DAMVIQNPRYQVTQFGKPVTLSCSQTLNHNVMYWYQQKSSQAPKLLFHYYDKDFNNEADTPDNFQSRRPNTSFCFLDIRSPGLGDTAMYLCATSRTGETEAFFGQGTRLTVV.